A selection of T cell receptor beta chains follows, all from one sample in a study of CD8 T cells in ankylosing spondylitis. TCRdb reprocessed the 5' RACE reads via MiXCR and lists one record per CDR3 protein. This sample has hundreds of thousands of distinct CDR3 sequences, with about 10% found just once. Sequencing used blood, either unsorted or a sorted T cell fraction (not recorded which). The receptors here all came from a male donor with ankylosing spondylitis or in good health (not recorded which). The CDR3 runs from the conserved cysteine through the conserved F or W. The D gene is left open where the match is weak. Clone size is shown for a subset of rows, as once, few, many or a class of expanded clone.

TRBJ2-6 - TRBV7-3 - TGTGCCAGTCACTCCGGGGCTGGGGCCAACGTCCTGACTTTC CASHSGAGANVLTF
TRBJ2-5 TRBD2 TRBV5-1 many TGCGCCAGCAGCGACGGGAGGGAGCTTCGGGAGACCCAGTACTTC CASSDGRELRETQYF
TRBJ2-2 - TRBV2 few TGTGCCAGCAGTGAAGACACGCCAACCGGGGAGCTGTTTTTT CASSEDTPTGELFF
TRBJ2-7 TRBD2 TRBV6-2/TRBV6-3 many TGTGCCAGCAATATACCGGAGGATGTCGCGGGGGATGAGCAGTACTTC CASNIPEDVAGDEQYF
TRBJ1-2 TRBD1 TRBV6-1 few TGTGCCAGCAGTGAGGAAAGGGGGCATGGCTACACCTTC CASSEERGHGYTF
TRBJ1-3 - TRBV5-1 few TGCGCCAGCAGCGCGTCGGACAGCTCTGGAAACACCATATATTTT CASSASDSSGNTIYF
TRBJ2-6 - TRBV12-3/TRBV12-4 many TGTGCCGGGGGGGGGGCTTCTGGGGCCAACGTCCTGACTTTC CAGGGASGANVLTF
TRBJ2-7 TRBD2 TRBV20-1 - TGCAGTGCTAGGGGGACTAGCGGGGGCTACGAGCAGTACTTC CSARGTSGGYEQYF
TRBJ2-5 - TRBV5-1 few TGCGCCAGCAGCTTAGATAGGTTGGCTCCTGAGGAGACCCAGTACTTC CASSLDRLAPEETQYF
TRBJ1-4 - TRBV13 many TGTGCCAGCAGCTTACGGGAGGATAATGAAAAACTGTTTTTT CASSLREDNEKLFF
TRBJ2-5 - TRBV20-1 few TGCAGTGCTAGAGGAGGGCTACTAGAAGAGACCCAGTACTTC CSARGGLLEETQYF